What follows are 5 T cell receptor beta chains derived from one specimen sequenced in a study of early T cells in non-severe SARS-CoV-2 infection. MiXCR, run by TCRdb on the 5' RACE reads, gives a single entry per CDR3 protein. The table shows tens of thousands of distinct CDR3 sequences, with roughly 4.3% occurring only once. The sample consisted of whole blood. These receptors all stem from an adult who was a healthcare worker with PCR-confirmed SARS-CoV-2 infection or an uninfected control (not recorded which).

This clonotype was counted many times. This chain links TRBV7-3 with TRBJ2-1; D ambiguous. The CDR3 sequence is 14 residues long. V was clipped by 4 bases and J by 7 bases, with 14 bases between them. CDR1 is SGHTA and CDR2 is FQGTGA in the germline V gene. The CDR3 region has the DNA TGTGCCAGCAGCTCAAGTCAGGTTAGGAATGAGCAGTTCTTC. Translation: CASSSSQVRNEQFF. Drawing the rest from reference TRBV7-3 and TRBJ2-1, the complete variable domain is GAGVSQTPSNKVTEKGKYVELRCDPISGHTALYWYRQSLGQGPEFLIYFQGTGAADDSGLPNDRFFAVRPEGSVSTLKIQRTERGDSAVYLCASSSSQVRNEQFFGPGTRLTVL.

J is TRBJ1-1 and V is TRBV7-8; the D gene is possibly TRBD1 (6 bases). In germline, CDR1 is SGHVS, CDR2 FQNEAQ. The CDR3 runs 13 residues. Trimming took off 0 bases at V and 6 bases at J, with 8 bases between the two ends. The CDR3 DNA sequence: TGTGCCAGCAGCTTAGCCAGGGGTCCTGAAGCTTTCTTT. Translating gives CASSLARGPEAFF.

This clonotype was recorded a few times. The chain uses TRBV29-1 and TRBJ2-1, with no clear D. Germline V gives CDR1 SQVTM, CDR2 ANQGSEA. CDR3 length: 11 amino acids. V lost 6 bases to trimming and J lost 3 bases, with 6 bases between them. The CDR3 loop reads CSVTSYNEQFF. The CDR3 nucleotides read TGCAGCGTCACCAGCTACAATGAGCAGTTCTTC.

This clonotype was seen repeatedly, ten times or more. The rearrangement links TRBV6-1 to TRBJ2-7; D might be TRBD1 (6 bases). V lost 6 bases and J lost 2, with 17 bases in between. The V gene's germline CDR1 is MNHNS and CDR2 SASEGT. The CDR3 covers 15 residues. Here the CDR3 reads CASRSTGILAYEQYF. CDR3 in DNA: TGTGCCAGCAGATCCACAGGGATCCTAGCCTACGAGCAGTACTTC.

This clonotype was recorded at least ten times. J is TRBJ2-4 and V is TRBV12-3 or TRBV12-4; the match to TRBD1 covers 10 bases. The V segment lost 5 bases and the J segment 6 bases; nucleotides outside the gene matches: 16. The CDR3 extends over 18 amino acids. The DNA for the CDR3 is TGTGCCAGCAGTCCTCAACCCGGGACAGGGGATAAGGGAAACATTCAGTACTTC. This gives the protein CASSPQPGTGDKGNIQYF.